This T cell receptor beta chain was recovered during a study of blood T cell repertoires in COVID-19 (dated by TCRdb to 2019 to 2021). Study-level background: Collaborator samples came from the United States, Italy and Spain and covered acute and convalescent phases of COVID-19. The repertoires were made available in a free public database intended to serve as a resource for research on the immune response to SARS-CoV-2. Sample metadata almost always included a de-identified subject ID, COVID-19 status, age in years and sex. The samples were drawn from the first 160 participants of the ongoing ImmuneRACE study and from some 1,300 subjects provided by 6 global collaborators. The material from the prospective study consisted of cDNA or gDNA derived from T cells, B-cell-depleted T cells, or PBMCs. Deeply sampled blood TCRbeta repertoires from subjects exposed to, actively infected with, or recovered from COVID-19 were included in the dataset. Where HLA class I and class II types were available, the types were taken from metadata supplied by the sample provider, not from assay-based typing. The study at large found these results: How much clinical and demographic metadata was included differed by source and by participant, and the metadata was provided uncurated.

Participants in the prospective study were enrolled through a virtual design, were aged roughly 18 to 95 years, and lived in roughly 25 United States geographic areas. In the prospective study, participants were assigned to cohorts based on the clinical history participants reported in a screening survey and a study questionnaire. For ImmuneRACE Cohort 3, a participant was defined as recovered based on two consecutive negative NP/OP PCR tests, clearance by a healthcare professional, or resolution of symptoms. In the prospective study, whole blood, serum and a nasopharyngeal or oropharyngeal swab were collected from each participant by mobile phlebotomists. Prospective study participants could optionally give additional blood draws and questionnaires over a roughly two-month period. Before DNA extraction, prospective study blood samples were shipped either frozen or at room temperature. About this clone itself: Its recognized antigen is unknown. Within one base of it there is no much larger clone, and no base qualities were kept.

The germline V gene (reference sequence) yields SGHAT for CDR1 and FQDESV for CDR2. The germline V and J ends show losses of 5 bases and 10 bases respectively, and no gene match explains 6 bases of the junction. The CDR3 sequence holds 15 residues, the cysteine and phenylalanine included. Just CDR3 DNA is preserved here, 45 bases in frame from base 1. TCRbeta CDR3 regions were amplified from genomic DNA by means of the immunoSEQ Assay, a bias-controlled multiplex PCR. The study's own analysis went as follows. The number of nucleated cells in each sample was estimated by amplification of reference gene primers within the assay. Sequence reads were collapsed and filtered to measure the absolute abundance of every unique TCRbeta CDR3 rearrangement. For each sample, productive Simpson clonality was calculated as the square root of Simpson's diversity index across productive rearrangements. This is the immuneACCESS table as TCRdb keeps it, with only in-frame sequences that have V and J called. A part of the clones is gone; compared with another copy, unresolved V genes explain less than half, and the rest is unexplained. The V and J calls and clone size were taken over from that table, and D and trimming were inferred from the DNA. The sample records roughly 200,000 clones, around 86% of which are singletons. The ten top clones hold under 9.5% of the sample.

Sequences were obtained from PBMCs or T cells enriched from blood (not recorded which). The sequence was collected from a woman aged 25-40 years who had recovered from COVID-19. The chain is made from TRBV11-1 and TRBJ1-6; the junction holds 12 bases that match TRBD1. The encoded CDR3 is CASSTPGQGASPLHF. The nucleotide sequence reads TGTGCCAGCAGCACACCGGGACAGGGGGCATCACCCCTCCACTTT.